This TCR beta chain was documented in a study of blood T cell repertoires in COVID-19. Study-wide context: Whether acute or convalescent, the COVID-19 samples came from the United States, Italy and Spain. The cDNA or gDNA used as material had been derived from T cells, B-cell-depleted T cells, or PBMCs.

Study processing details: Nucleated cell counts were estimated from reference gene primer amplification. Sequencing used immunoSEQ multiplex PCR; TCRdb keeps in-frame clones, though not all of them. V and J calls and clone size are those listed in that table; D and trimming were worked out from the DNA. The sample yields 150,000 to 200,000 clones, approximately 84% seen once. This CDR3 is 15 amino acids long. Germline CDR1 reads LNHDA; CDR2 reads SQIVND (reference sequence). V lost 8 bases and J lost 1; bases outside the gene matches: 10. Sequencing used peripheral blood. This sequence joins TRBV19 and TRBJ1-1; 7 bases match TRBD1. The TCR sequence derives from a man aged 40-49 years with acute or convalescent COVID-19. The CDR3 DNA is TGTGCCAGTGAAGAACTCGGGACAGCGAACACTGAAGCTTTCTTT. It yields the protein CASEELGTANTEAFF.